This T cell receptor beta chain was recorded in a study of T cell responses to AZD1222 COVID-19 vaccine. V was shortened by 0 bases and J by 7 bases, with 10 bases between the two germline ends. The CDR3 is 13 amino acids. The germline gives CDR1 SGHRS, CDR2 YFSETQ. Repertoires were generated with immunoSEQ multiplex PCR, while TCRdb's copy carries only in-frame clones and drops some. The sample carries some 130,000 clones, 93% recorded once. The sequence was collected from an adult in good health. This sequence joins TRBV5-1 and TRBJ1-1; no reliable D call. Sequenced material: peripheral blood, taken on day 0 of AZD1222 vaccination. The CDR3 sequence: CASSLAQVGEAFF. CDR3 bases: TGCGCCAGCAGCTTGGCCCAGGTGGGTGAAGCTTTCTTT.